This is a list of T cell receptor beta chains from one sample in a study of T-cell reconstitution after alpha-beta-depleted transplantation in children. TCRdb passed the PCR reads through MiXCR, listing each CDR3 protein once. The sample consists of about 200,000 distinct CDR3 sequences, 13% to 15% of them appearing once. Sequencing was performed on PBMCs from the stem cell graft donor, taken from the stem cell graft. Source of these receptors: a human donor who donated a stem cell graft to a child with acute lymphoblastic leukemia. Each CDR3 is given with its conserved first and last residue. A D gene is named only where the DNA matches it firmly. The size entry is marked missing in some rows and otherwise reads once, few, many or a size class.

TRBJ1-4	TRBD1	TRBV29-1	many	CSALRGGASEKLFF	TGCAGCGCCCTTAGAGGGGGCGCGAGTGAAAAACTGTTTTTT
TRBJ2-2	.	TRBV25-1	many	CASSSPRVDETGELFF	TGTGCCAGCAGCTCCCCCCGAGTTGATGAAACCGGGGAGCTGTTTTTT
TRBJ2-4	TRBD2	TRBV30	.	CAGRLAGGNIQYF	TGTGCCGGGAGACTAGCGGGAGGTAACATTCAGTACTTC
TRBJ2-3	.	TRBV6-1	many	CASRIGLGGTTDTQYF	TGTGCCAGCAGAATAGGCCTCGGCGGGACCACAGATACGCAGTATTTT
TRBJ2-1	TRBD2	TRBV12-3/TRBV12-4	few	CASKYQRERNNEQFF	TGTGCCAGCAAGTATCAGCGGGAGAGGAACAATGAGCAGTTCTTC
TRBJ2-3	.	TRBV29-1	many	CSVQGESDTQYF	TGCAGCGTACAGGGCGAGTCAGATACGCAGTATTTT
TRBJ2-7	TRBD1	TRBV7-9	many	CASSGTGSYEQYF	TGTGCCAGCAGCGGGACAGGTTCCTACGAGCAGTACTTC
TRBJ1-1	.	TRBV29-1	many	CSGKESGESVGTEAFF	TGCAGTGGAAAGGAGTCTGGGGAAAGTGTGGGCACTGAAGCTTTCTTT
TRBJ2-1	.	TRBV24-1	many	CATRSYNEQFF	TGTGCCACCCGTTCCTACAATGAGCAGTTCTTC
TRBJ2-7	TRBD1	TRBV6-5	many	CASRGQIYEQYF	TGTGCCAGCAGGGGACAGATCTACGAGCAGTACTTC
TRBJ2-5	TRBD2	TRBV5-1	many	CASSFQSLAGGTGKTQYF	TGCGCCAGCAGCTTCCAATCACTAGCGGGAGGAACGGGGAAGACCCAGTACTTC
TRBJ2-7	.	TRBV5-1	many	CASSLGSQIIYEQYF	TGCGCCAGCAGCTTGGGGTCCCAAATAATCTACGAGCAGTACTTC
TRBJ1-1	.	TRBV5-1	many	CASSLVTEMNTEAFF	TGCGCCAGCAGCTTGGTTACGGAGATGAACACTGAAGCTTTCTTT
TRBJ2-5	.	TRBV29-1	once	CSVEAASGQETQYF	TGCAGCGTTGAAGCTGCGAGTGGGCAAGAGACCCAGTACTTC
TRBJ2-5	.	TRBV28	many	CASSQQQETQYF	TGTGCCAGCAGTCAACAGCAAGAGACCCAGTACTTC
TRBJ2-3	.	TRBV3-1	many	CASSQDAASTDTQYF	TGTGCCAGCAGCCAAGATGCGGCTAGCACAGATACGCAGTATTTT
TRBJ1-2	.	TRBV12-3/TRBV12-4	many	CASSLWASNYGYTF	TGTGCCAGCAGTTTATGGGCCTCTAACTATGGCTACACCTTC